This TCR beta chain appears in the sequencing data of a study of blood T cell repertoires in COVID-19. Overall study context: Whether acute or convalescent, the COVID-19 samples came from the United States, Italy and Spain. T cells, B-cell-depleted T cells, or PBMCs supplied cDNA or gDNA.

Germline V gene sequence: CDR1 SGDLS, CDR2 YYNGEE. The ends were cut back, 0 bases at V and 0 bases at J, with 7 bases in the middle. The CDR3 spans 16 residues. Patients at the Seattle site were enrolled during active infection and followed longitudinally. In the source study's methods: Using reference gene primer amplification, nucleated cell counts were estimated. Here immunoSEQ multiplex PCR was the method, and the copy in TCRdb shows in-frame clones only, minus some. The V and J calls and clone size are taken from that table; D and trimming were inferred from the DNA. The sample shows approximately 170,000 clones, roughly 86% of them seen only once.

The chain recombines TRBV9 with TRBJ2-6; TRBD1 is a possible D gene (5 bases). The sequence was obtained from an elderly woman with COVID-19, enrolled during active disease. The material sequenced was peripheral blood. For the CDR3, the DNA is TGTGCCAGCAGCGTAGACAGGACCTCTGGGGCCAACGTCCTGACTTTC. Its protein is CASSVDRTSGANVLTF.